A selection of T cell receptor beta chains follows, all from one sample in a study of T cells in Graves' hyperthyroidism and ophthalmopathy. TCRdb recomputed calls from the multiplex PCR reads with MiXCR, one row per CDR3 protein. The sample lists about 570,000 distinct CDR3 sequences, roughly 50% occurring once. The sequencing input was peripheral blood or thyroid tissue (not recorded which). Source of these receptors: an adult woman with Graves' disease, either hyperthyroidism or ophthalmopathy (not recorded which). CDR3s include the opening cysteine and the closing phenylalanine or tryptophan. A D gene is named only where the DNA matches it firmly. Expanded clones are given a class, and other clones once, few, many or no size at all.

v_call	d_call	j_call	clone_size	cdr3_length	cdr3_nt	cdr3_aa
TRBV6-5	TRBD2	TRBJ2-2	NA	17	TGTGCCAGCACCCCGAGGATAGCGGGAAGTAGGGCCGGGGAGCTGTTTTTT	CASTPRIAGSRAGELFF
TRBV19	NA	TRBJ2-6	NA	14	TGTGCCAGTAACATTGGTTCTGGGGCCAACGTCCTGACTTTC	CASNIGSGANVLTF
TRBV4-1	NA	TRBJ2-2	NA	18	TGCGCCAGCAGCCAAGGGTCCTCCCGGACACCCGCCACCGGGGAGCTGTTTTTT	CASSQGSSRTPATGELFF
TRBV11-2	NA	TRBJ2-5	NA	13	TGTGCCAGCAGAGCGAGTTACGAAGAGACCCAGTACTTC	CASRASYEETQYF
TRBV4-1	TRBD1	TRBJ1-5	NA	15	TGCGCCAGCAGAGCACAGGGGGGGAGCAATCAGCCCCAGCATTTT	CASRAQGGSNQPQHF
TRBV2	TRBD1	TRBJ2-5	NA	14	TGTGCCAGCAGCGCAACAGGGGACGAGGAGACCCAGTACTTC	CASSATGDEETQYF
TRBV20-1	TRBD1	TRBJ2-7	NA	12	TGCAGTGCCGGGACAGGGAATTACGAGCAGTACTTC	CSAGTGNYEQYF
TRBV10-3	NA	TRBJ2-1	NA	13	TGTGCCATCACATCCCAGGGACCCAATGAGCAGTTCTTC	CAITSQGPNEQFF
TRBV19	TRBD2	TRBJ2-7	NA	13	TGTGCCAGTGCGTTGCGGGGGGACTACGAGCAGTACTTC	CASALRGDYEQYF
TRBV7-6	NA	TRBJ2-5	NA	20	TGTGCCAGCAGCTTAGCGAGAGCGAACACTGAAGCAGGGGGGATAGAGACCCAGTACTTC	CASSLARANTEAGGIETQYF
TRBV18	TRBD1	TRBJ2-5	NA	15	TGTGCCAGCTCAAAGGGGGCCTGGTACCAAGAGACCCAGTACTTC	CASSKGAWYQETQYF
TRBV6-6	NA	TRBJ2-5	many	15	TGTGCCAGCAGTTACGAGGCACCCCGGGGAGAGACCCAGTACTTC	CASSYEAPRGETQYF
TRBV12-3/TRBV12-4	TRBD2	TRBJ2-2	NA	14	TGTGCCAGCAGTTGGCCGGGAGGCACCGGGGAGCTGTTTTTT	CASSWPGGTGELFF
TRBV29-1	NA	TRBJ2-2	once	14	TGCAGCGTCGAAGGACACCGGAACACCGGGGAGCTGTTTTTT	CSVEGHRNTGELFF
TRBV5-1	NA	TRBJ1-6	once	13	TGCGCCAGCAGCTCGATCGGGACTTCACCCCTCCACTTT	CASSSIGTSPLHF
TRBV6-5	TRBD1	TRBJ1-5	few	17	TGTGCCAGCAGTTACTCCTCCGGGACAGGGCAGACTCAGCCCCAGCATTTT	CASSYSSGTGQTQPQHF
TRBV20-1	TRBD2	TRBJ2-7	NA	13	TGCAGTGCTGAATTAGCGGGAGTACGAGAGCAGTACTTC	CSAELAGVREQYF
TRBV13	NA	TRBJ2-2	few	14	TGTGCCAGCAGCCCAACCAGGGTTGCCGGGGAGCTGTTTTTT	CASSPTRVAGELFF
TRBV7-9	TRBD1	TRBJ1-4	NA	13	TGTGCCGTACCGACAGGGGGCAGGGAAAAACTGTTTTTT	CAVPTGGREKLFF
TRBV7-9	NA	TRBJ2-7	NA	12	TGTGCCAGTAGATGGACCGTTCAGGAGCAGTACTTC	CASRWTVQEQYF
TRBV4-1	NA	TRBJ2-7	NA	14	TGCGCCAGCAGCCACCGGACAGAGGTTATCGAGCAGTACTTC	CASSHRTEVIEQYF
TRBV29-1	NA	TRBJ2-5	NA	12	TGCAGCGTTGGCCCGACCCAAGAGACCCAGTACTTC	CSVGPTQETQYF
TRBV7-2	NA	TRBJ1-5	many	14	TGTGCCAGCAGCTTGCGATTTGGAAATCAGCCCCAGCATTTT	CASSLRFGNQPQHF
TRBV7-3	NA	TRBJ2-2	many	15	TGTGCCAGCACCCCGGAGACGGGAGCTGGCGGGGAGCTGTTTTTT	CASTPETGAGGELFF
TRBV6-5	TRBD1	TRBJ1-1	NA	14	TGTGCCAGCAGTTCAGACAGGGGTTGGACTGAAGCTTTCTTT	CASSSDRGWTEAFF
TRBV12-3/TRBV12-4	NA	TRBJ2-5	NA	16	TGTGCCAGCAACCCCCTCCGACGCCGGGCCACAGAGACCCAGTACTTC	CASNPLRRRATETQYF
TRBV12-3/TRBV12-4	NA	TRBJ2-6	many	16	TGTGCCAGCAGTTTTGACTGGGGTCCGGGGGCCAACGTCCTGACTTTC	CASSFDWGPGANVLTF
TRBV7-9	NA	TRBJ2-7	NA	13	TGTGCCAGCAGCTTAGGTCCGGAATACGAGCAGTACTTC	CASSLGPEYEQYF
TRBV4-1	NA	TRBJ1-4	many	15	TGCGCCAGCAGCCAAAAGGTGGGGGCTAATGAAAAACTGTTTTTT	CASSQKVGANEKLFF